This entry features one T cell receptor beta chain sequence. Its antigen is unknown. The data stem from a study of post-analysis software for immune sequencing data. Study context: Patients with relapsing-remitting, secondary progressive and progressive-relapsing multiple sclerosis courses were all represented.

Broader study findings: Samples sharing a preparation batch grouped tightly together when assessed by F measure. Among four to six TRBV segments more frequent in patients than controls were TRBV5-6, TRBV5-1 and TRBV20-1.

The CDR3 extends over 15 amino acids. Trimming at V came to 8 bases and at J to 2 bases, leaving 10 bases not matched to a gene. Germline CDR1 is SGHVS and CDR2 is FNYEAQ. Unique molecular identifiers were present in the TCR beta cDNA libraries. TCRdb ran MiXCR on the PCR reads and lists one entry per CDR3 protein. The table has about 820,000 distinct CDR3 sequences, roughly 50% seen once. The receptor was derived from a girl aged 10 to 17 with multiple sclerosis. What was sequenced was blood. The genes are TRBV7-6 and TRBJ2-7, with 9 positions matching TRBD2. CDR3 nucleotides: TGTGCCAGCCAAAAGATGCGGACTAGCGCCTACGAGCAGTACTTC. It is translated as CASQKMRTSAYEQYF.